The 26 T cell receptor beta chains below all came from one sample that was sequenced in a study of patients and donors after allogeneic stem cell transplantation. TCRdb re-called the RT-PCR reads through MiXCR, storing one row per CDR3 protein. Of 150,000 to 250,000 distinct CDR3 sequences in the sample, about 40% were seen once. The sequenced material came from blood, either unsorted or a sorted T cell fraction (not recorded which). These receptors were obtained from a human donor who was either an allogeneic HSCT recipient or a stem cell or donor lymphocyte infusion donor (not recorded which). It is not recorded whose cells these are; they may come from a transplant donor.

The genes are TRBV7-6 and TRBJ2-7; 9 nucleotides agree with TRBD2. V lost 5 bases and J lost 5; bases outside the gene matches: 7. The germline CDR1 and CDR2 sequences are SGHVS and FNYEAQ. The CDR3 is made up of 14 amino acids. DNA for the CDR3: TGTGCCAGCAGCCCTAGCGGGGAACTTGACGAGCAGTACTTC. It specifies CASSPSGELDEQYF.

This clonotype was detected only a few times. V usage is TRBV12-3 or TRBV12-4 and J usage is TRBJ1-6; 7 positions match TRBD1. CDR3 length: 16 amino acids. V dropped 5 bases and J dropped 3; count of bases not matched to a gene: 7. CDR3 sequence (DNA): TGTGCCAGCAGTACTACGCAGGGGGGCTATAATTCACCCCTCCACTTT. Encoded protein: CASSTTQGGYNSPLHF.

Details on this clonotype: The junction shows a germline mismatch at one end, possibly a read error. This chain connects TRBV29-1 to TRBJ2-5; the match to TRBD2 covers 10 bases. The CDR3 has 14 amino acids. Germline CDR1 and CDR2: SQVTM and ANQGSEA. The CDR3 loop reads CSAKREGYQGTQYF. The CDR3 DNA reads as TGCAGCGCCAAGCGGGAGGGGTACCAAGGGACCCAGTACTTC.

This clonotype was seen more than once but under ten times. The chain is built from TRBV3-1 and TRBJ2-1, with D perhaps matching TRBD1 or TRBD2 (5 bases each). Germline loops: CDR1 LGHDT, CDR2 YNNKEL (reference sequence). Trimming cost V 3 bases and J 4 bases, with 19 bases left between them. This CDR3 has 17 residues. CDR3 in DNA: TGTGCCAGCAGCCATGAGGGGCGTGATTGGCTATACAATGAGCAGTTCTTC. Its translation is CASSHEGRDWLYNEQFF.

Only a few counts were recorded for this clonotype. This chain uses TRBV12-3 or TRBV12-4 with TRBJ2-5; TRBD2 agrees at 13 bases. The CDR3 extends over 15 amino acids. The junction had 2 bases not matched to a gene; V was cut back by 4 bases and J by 3 bases. CDR3 in DNA: TGTGCCAGCAGTTGGGGGACTAGCGGGAAAGAGACCCAGTACTTC. Translation: CASSWGTSGKETQYF.

This clonotype was counted a few times. This chain joins TRBV20-1 and TRBJ2-1, with a possible D match to TRBD1 (6 bases). CDR3 length: 13 amino acids. Germline CDR1 reads DFQATT; CDR2 reads SNEGSKA (reference sequence). V was trimmed by 0 bases and J by 9 bases, leaving 12 bases between them. CDR3 residues: CSARDTGMVEQFF. The CDR3 DNA is TGCAGTGCTAGAGATACAGGGATGGTTGAGCAGTTCTTC.

The chain's CDR3 is CASSFELHPTTGYTF. As DNA, the CDR3 is TGTGCCAGCAGCTTTGAGCTCCACCCTACTACGGGCTACACCTTC. The chain has TRBV11-3 and TRBJ1-2; no clear D. CDR1 and CDR2 from the germline V gene are SGHNT and YENEEA. V lost 3 bases and J 8 bases, leaving 19 bases between the germline ends. The CDR3 has 15 residues.

The genes are TRBV27 and TRBJ2-1; the D gene is possibly TRBD1 (6 bases). The CDR3 is 16 residues long. Germline V gene lookup returns CDR1 MNHEY and CDR2 SMNVEV (reference sequence). The V end lost 5 bases, the J end lost 7 bases, and 21 bases lay between the germline ends. This chain's CDR3 is CASSPTPGHLGNEQFF. DNA of the CDR3: TGTGCCAGCAGTCCGACCCCGGGACATCTTGGTAATGAGCAGTTCTTC.

V and J are TRBV10-2 and TRBJ2-7; 9 bases fit TRBD2. CDR3 length: 17 amino acids. V lost 3 bases to trimming and J lost 5 bases; unmatched junction nucleotides: 14. Germline lookup yields CDR1 WSHSY and CDR2 SAAADI. CDR3 sequence (DNA): TGCGCCAGCAGTGAAAACAGCGGGAGGTTTAAGGGCGACGAGCAGTACTTC. Translated: CASSENSGRFKGDEQYF.

This clonotype was counted between two and nine times. The V call is TRBV12-3 or TRBV12-4, the J call TRBJ1-2; 8 nucleotides line up with TRBD1. CDR3 size: 13 residues. V lost 0 bases, J lost 8 bases, and 2 bases stayed unmatched. The CDR3 nucleotides are TGTGCCAGCAGTTTAGCTCGGACAGGGGGCTACACCTTC. It codes for CASSLARTGGYTF.

The chain combines TRBV5-1 with TRBJ2-1; 9 nucleotides line up with TRBD2. Germline V CDR1 and CDR2: SGHRS, YFSETQ. V shed 0 bases, J shed 8 bases, and the junction held 6 bases outside the gene matches. CDR3 length: 15 amino acids. The CDR3 protein is CASSLVASGIDEQFF. CDR3 DNA: TGCGCCAGCAGCTTGGTTGCTAGCGGGATAGATGAGCAGTTCTTC.

This rearrangement joins TRBV18 to TRBJ1-2, with a weak D call TRBD1 (5 bases). There are 17 residues in the CDR3. Germline assignment: CDR1 KGHSH and CDR2 LQKENI. Between the trimmed V and J ends, which lost 3 bases and 1 base, there was a span of 18 bases. The CDR3 DNA is TGTGCCAGCTCACCCCCTCTGACAGTGGCGGGTAACTATGGCTACACCTTC. Protein product: CASSPPLTVAGNYGYTF.

The rearrangement uses TRBV5-1 and TRBJ2-5, with 8 bases fitting TRBD2. With V trimmed by 0 bases and J by 5 bases, 3 bases remained unmatched. The CDR3 runs 14 residues. Germline V gives CDR1 SGHRS, CDR2 YFSETQ. CDR3 DNA sequence: TGCGCCAGCAGCTTGGCGGGAGGGCCGGAGACCCAGTACTTC. This encodes CASSLAGGPETQYF.

The chain joins TRBV7-2 to TRBJ1-4; D call uncertain. The germline V gene has CDR1 SGHTA and CDR2 FQGNSA. V dropped 2 bases and J dropped 2 bases, with 9 bases sitting between them. This CDR3 contains 15 residues. The CDR3 region has the DNA TGTGCCAGCAGCTTAATCGGCACTACTAATGAAAAACTGTTTTTT. Translating it yields CASSLIGTTNEKLFF. Drawing the rest from reference TRBV7-2 and TRBJ1-4, the complete variable domain is GAGVSQSPSNKVTEKGKDVELRCDPISGHTALYWYRQSLGQGLEFLIYFQGNSAPDKSGLPSDRFSAERTGGSVSTLTIQRTQQEDSAVYLCASSLIGTTNEKLFFGSGTQLSVL.

In its sample, this clonotype was seen a few times. This rearrangement joins TRBV5-6 to TRBJ2-5; 11 bases agree with TRBD1. Per the germline V gene, CDR1 is SGHDT and CDR2 is YYEEEE. V dropped 4 bases and J dropped 5; count of bases not matched to a gene: 4. The CDR3 is 14 amino acids. The CDR3 here is CASSPGTGGETQYF. The CDR3 nucleotides are TGTGCCAGCAGCCCCGGGACAGGGGGGGAGACCCAGTACTTC. The variable domain in full, with the rest retrieved from reference TRBV5-6 and TRBJ2-5, is DAGVTQSPTHLIKTRGQQVTLRCSPKSGHDTVSWYQQALGQGPQFIFQYYEEEERQRGNFPDRFSGHQFPNYSSELNVNALLLGDSALYLCASSPGTGGETQYFGPGTRLLVL.

The rearrangement joins TRBV20-1 to TRBJ1-1; D is uncertain. Germline CDR1 reads DFQATT; CDR2 reads SNEGSKA (reference sequence). This CDR3 is 12 amino acids long. Trimming pared 1 base from V and 5 bases from J, leaving 8 bases between. DNA for the CDR3: TGCAGTGCTAGAGGGGAATGGACTGAAGCTTTCTTT. It codes for CSARGEWTEAFF.

CDR3 sequence reads: CASSVGQGFYEQYF. As DNA, the CDR3 is TGTGCCAGCAGCGTGGGACAGGGATTCTACGAGCAGTACTTC. The rearrangement links TRBV5-6 to TRBJ2-7; 9 positions match TRBD1. V gave up 4 bases and J gave up 3 bases; unmatched junction bases: 5. CDR3 length: 14 amino acids. Germline loops: CDR1 SGHDT, CDR2 YYEEEE.

The genes are TRBV12-2 and TRBJ2-7. TRBV12-2 counts as a pseudogene. The CDR3 totals 12 residues. The CDR3 sequence: CASRFLGYEQYF. DNA for the CDR3: TGTGCAAGTCGCTTTTTAGGCTACGAGCAGTACTTC.

Only a few counts were recorded for this clonotype. The chain combines TRBV6-2 or TRBV6-3 with TRBJ1-2; the D gene is possibly TRBD1 (6 bases). The germline V gene has CDR1 MNHEY and CDR2 SVGEGT. The CDR3 contains 14 residues. V was shortened by 6 bases and J by 8 bases, with 19 bases between the two germline ends. CDR3 loop: CASSPNRVLEGYTF. The DNA for the CDR3 is TGTGCCAGCAGCCCTAACAGGGTACTCGAGGGCTACACCTTC.

This sequence joins TRBV19 and TRBJ1-4; 9 bases line up with TRBD1. Germline trimming cut 10 bases from V and 8 bases from J; bases unmatched to any gene: 8. The CDR3 spans 13 residues. CDR1 is LNHDA and CDR2 is SQIVND in the germline V gene (reference sequence). CDR3 sequence reads: CATEGTGTEKLFF. In DNA, the CDR3 is TGTGCCACCGAGGGGACAGGGACCGAAAAACTGTTTTTT. Supplemented by reference TRBV19 and TRBJ1-4, the full variable domain reads DGGITQSPKYLFRKEGQNVTLSCEQNLNHDAMYWYRQDPGQGLRLIYYSQIVNDFQKGDIAEGYSVSREKKESFPLTVTSAQKNPTAFYLCATEGTGTEKLFFGSGTQLSVL.

The chain recombines TRBV4-2 with TRBJ2-7, with 8 bases lining up with TRBD2. Unmatched junction bases numbered 1, after V lost 4 bases and J lost 5 bases. CDR3 length: 12 amino acids. The germline V gene has CDR1 LGHNA and CDR2 YNFKEQ. CDR3 sequence (DNA): TGTGCCAGCAGCCCGGGGGGGAACGAGCAGTACTTC. Amino acids: CASSPGGNEQYF.

The chain combines TRBV9 with TRBJ1-3, with D uncertain. Germline-derived CDR1 and CDR2 are SGDLS and YYNGEE. V lost 0 bases, J lost 2 bases, and 6 bases lay in between. CDR3 length: 14 amino acids. CDR3 in amino acids: CASSVDGAGNTIYF. CDR3 bases: TGTGCCAGCAGCGTAGATGGGGCTGGAAACACCATATATTTT.

This clonotype occurred a few times. J is TRBJ1-3 and V is TRBV29-1; a weak D match, TRBD1 (5 bases). The germline V and J ends were trimmed by 3 bases and 0 bases, with 18 bases remaining between them. The CDR3 is made up of 17 amino acids. Germline V gene data show CDR1 as SQVTM and CDR2 as ANQGSEA. The CDR3 protein is CSVDNLPGTSSGNTIYF. The CDR3 nucleotides are TGCAGCGTTGACAACCTCCCCGGGACCTCCTCTGGAAACACCATATATTTT.

This clonotype has only a few counts. J is TRBJ1-3 and V is TRBV12-3 or TRBV12-4; D gene unclear. V was trimmed by 5 bases and J by 8 bases, leaving 10 bases between them. CDR3 length equals 12 residues. The CDR3 loop is CASSRTVDTIYF. The CDR3, as DNA: TGTGCCAGCAGTCGGACCGTGGACACCATATATTTT.

The rearrangement joins TRBV7-9 to TRBJ2-1; no definite D call. Germline V gene sequence: CDR1 SEHNR, CDR2 FQNEAQ (reference sequence). Trimming took off 4 bases at V and 0 bases at J, with 16 bases between the two ends. The CDR3 length is 17 residues. The chain's CDR3 is CASSSVDSLTSYNEQFF. The CDR3 bases are TGTGCCAGCAGCTCCGTCGATTCCCTGACCTCCTACAATGAGCAGTTCTTC.

The rearrangement uses TRBV12-3 or TRBV12-4 and TRBJ1-1; the D is unclear. The CDR3 has 12 residues. V shed 10 bases and J shed 5 bases, with 14 bases lying between them. CDR3 loop: CAIPQPATEAFF. The CDR3 nucleotides read TGTGCCATCCCCCAACCGGCGACTGAAGCTTTCTTT.